Following are 27 T cell receptor beta chains from one sample sequenced in a study of STAT3 mutations in large granular lymphocyte leukemia. Study observations and caveats: Every T-cell large granular lymphocyte leukemia patient had at least one immunodominant TCR beta clonotype.

For these receptors, no antigen is known. The repertoire was sequenced with immunoSEQ multiplex PCR; TCRdb's copy has only in-frame clones and lacks some. This table has 20,000 to 30,000 clones, roughly 93% appearing once. Input material: peripheral blood mononuclear cells. Receptors originate from a middle-aged man with T-cell large granular lymphocyte leukemia. Some clones in this sample may be carry-over from other donors' samples.

This sequence joins TRBV2 and TRBJ1-2; D is unresolved. V was clipped by 3 bases and J by 2 bases, with 7 bases between them. CDR3 size: 13 residues. CDR1 and CDR2 (germline): SNHLY, FYNNEI. CDR3 coding DNA: TGTGCCAGCAGTGATGCAGGAAACTATGGCTACACCTTC. This gives the protein CASSDAGNYGYTF.

CDR3 DNA sequence: TGTGCCAGCAAAAGCGGGGGGGACTACAATGAGCAGTTCTTC. Its translation: CASKSGGDYNEQFF. This chain links TRBV6-5 with TRBJ2-1, with 10 nucleotides matching TRBD2. The CDR3 is 14 amino acids. Germline assignment: CDR1 MNHEY and CDR2 SVGAGI. Trimming took 7 bases from V and 3 from J; bases not matched to a gene: 3.

This chain joins TRBV28 and TRBJ2-7; 7 bases line up with TRBD1. V lost 6 bases, J lost 1 base, and 3 bases stayed unmatched. The V gene's germline CDR1 is MDHEN and CDR2 SYDVKM. The CDR3 is 13 amino acids. The CDR3 nucleotides are TGTGCCAGCAGCCTACAGGGGTCCTACGAGCAGTACTTC. It translates to CASSLQGSYEQYF.

The DNA for the CDR3 is TGCGCCAGCAGCCAAGTCGACAGGGAAAATCAGCCCCAGCATTTT. This codes for CASSQVDRENQPQHF. The chain is built from TRBV4-1 and TRBJ1-5; 7 nucleotides agree with TRBD1. This CDR3 has 15 residues. Looked up from germline, CDR1 is MGHRA and CDR2 is YSYEKL. The V gene end was trimmed by 1 base and the J gene end by 4 bases; junction bases not matched to a gene: 4.

The chain links TRBV25-1 to TRBJ1-4, with a tentative D call TRBD1 (6 bases). The germline V and J ends were trimmed by 5 bases and 8 bases, with 18 bases remaining between them. The germline V gene has CDR1 MGHDK and CDR2 SYGVNS. This CDR3 comprises 15 residues. The CDR3 spells CASSLALGAREKLFF. In DNA form, the CDR3 reads TGTGCCAGCAGTCTTGCTTTGGGGGCACGGGAAAAACTGTTTTTT.

The rearrangement uses TRBV6-1 and TRBJ1-2; the D is unclear. The CDR3 loop spans 14 amino acids. The germline V gene encodes CDR1 MNHNS and CDR2 SASEGT. The ends were cut back, 2 bases at V and 1 base at J, with 8 bases in the middle. CDR3 region: CASSESGFNYGYTF. The CDR3 region has the DNA TGTGCCAGCAGTGAAAGCGGTTTTAACTATGGCTACACCTTC.

The chain recombines TRBV21-1 with TRBJ2-3; no DNA check was done on the table's D call, TRBD1. TRBV21-1 is a pseudogene locus. There are 17 residues in the CDR3. The CDR3, as DNA: TGTGCCAGCAGCAACAGGGTAGGACAGGTCTGCACAGATACGCAGTATTTT. It yields the protein CASSNRVGQVCTDTQYF.

This chain uses TRBV4-1 with TRBJ1-1, with D tentatively TRBD1 (5 bases). The CDR3 consists of 14 residues. Germline V gene lookup returns CDR1 MGHRA and CDR2 YSYEKL. Trimming pared 0 bases from V and 5 bases from J, leaving 10 bases between. The CDR3 protein is CASSQDGARTEAFF. The CDR3 coding sequence is TGCGCCAGCAGCCAAGATGGGGCGAGAACTGAAGCTTTCTTT.

The V and J genes are TRBV30 and TRBJ1-3; maybe TRBD1 (5 bases). Germline loops: CDR1 GTSNPN, CDR2 SVGIG (reference sequence). This CDR3 has 15 residues. Trimming pared 2 bases from V and 0 bases from J, leaving 11 bases between. This CDR3 is CAWSPSGRSGNTIYF. For the CDR3, the DNA is TGTGCCTGGAGTCCCTCGGGGCGCTCTGGAAACACCATATATTTT.

The chain joins TRBV4-1 to TRBJ2-3; D assignment may be TRBD1 or TRBD2 (5 bases each). The germline V gene encodes CDR1 MGHRA and CDR2 YSYEKL. The CDR3 sequence is 16 residues long. The germline V and J ends were trimmed by 1 base and 6 bases, with 17 bases remaining between them. CDR3 nucleotide sequence: TGCGCCAGCAGCCAAGGGGGAGTGGGGCTCGGCGATACGCAGTATTTT. Protein product: CASSQGGVGLGDTQYF.

The rearrangement uses TRBV18 and TRBJ2-3; D gene unclear. Germline lookup yields CDR1 KGHSH and CDR2 LQKENI. The CDR3 has 14 amino acids. The V gene lost 6 bases and the J gene lost 1 base, with 11 bases spanning the gap. Here the CDR3 reads CASSPLGRTDTQYF. In DNA form, the CDR3 reads TGTGCCAGCTCTCCCCTAGGGCGCACAGATACGCAGTATTTT.

This chain uses TRBV5-5 with TRBJ1-2, with a tentative D call TRBD1 (5 bases). V shed 0 bases and J shed 4 bases, with 16 bases lying between them. Germline V CDR1 and CDR2: SGHKS, YYEKEE (reference sequence). This CDR3 has 16 amino acids. The CDR3 sequence: CASSLASGVGSYGYTF. The CDR3 DNA is TGTGCCAGCAGCTTGGCCTCGGGGGTGGGTAGCTATGGCTACACCTTC.

The chain carries TRBV4-3 and TRBJ2-7; no firm D call. V was pared by 0 bases and J by 0 bases, with 9 bases between. CDR1 LGHNA and CDR2 YSLEER come from the germline V gene. This CDR3 has 15 amino acids. DNA for the CDR3: TGCGCCAGCAGCCAAGATCCGACGGTCTCCTACGAGCAGTACTTC. Translating gives CASSQDPTVSYEQYF.

In this sample, this clone turned up a few times. The V gene is TRBV5-6, the J gene TRBJ2-5; D is undetermined. This CDR3 region has 13 residues. Trimming removed 1 base at V and 0 bases at J, with 4 bases between. CDR1 is SGHDT and CDR2 is YYEEEE in the germline V gene. The CDR3 DNA is TGTGCCAGCAGCTTGTACAACCAAGAGACCCAGTACTTC. Its protein product is CASSLYNQETQYF.

This clone was seen a single time. The chain links TRBV5-1 to TRBJ2-3, with 9 positions matching TRBD2. The CDR3 contains 18 residues. Germline V gene data show CDR1 as SGHRS and CDR2 as YFSETQ. V shed 6 bases, J shed 5 bases, and the junction held 19 bases outside the gene matches. The CDR3 DNA sequence: TGCGCCAGCACAACGGGCCTTGAAAAGCGGGGGGTGGGAGATACGCAGTATTTT. Amino acid sequence: CASTTGLEKRGVGDTQYF.

The chain recombines TRBV28 with TRBJ1-5; weak D call: TRBD1 (6 bases). The CDR3 runs 14 residues. The V end was cut by 4 bases, the J end by 7 bases, with 14 bases between. The germline gives CDR1 MDHEN, CDR2 SYDVKM. CDR3 region: CASSSASGGQPQHF. CDR3 in DNA: TGTGCCAGCAGTTCCGCATCTGGGGGCCAGCCCCAGCATTTT.

The V gene is TRBV11-2, the J gene TRBJ1-1, with TRBD1 identical over 8 bases. The germline V gene encodes CDR1 SGHAT and CDR2 FQNNGV. The CDR3 contains 13 residues. V was pared by 0 bases and J by 7 bases, with 1 base of the junction left unmatched. The CDR3 spells CASSLEGTGEAFF. The CDR3 DNA follows: TGTGCCAGCAGCTTAGAGGGGACAGGTGAAGCTTTCTTT.

This chain uses TRBV5-1 with TRBJ1-1; 7 nucleotides line up with TRBD1. Germline V lookup: CDR1 SGHRS, CDR2 YFSETQ. The J segment lost 4 bases and the V segment lost 4 bases, leaving 13 bases of the junction unmatched. This CDR3 comprises 16 residues. The CDR3 loop reads CASSLDREGVVTEAFF. The CDR3 nucleotides are TGCGCCAGCAGCCTAGACAGGGAAGGGGTTGTCACTGAAGCTTTCTTT.

The gene calls are TRBV18 and TRBJ2-3, with 10 bases aligning to TRBD1. Germline V gene lookup returns CDR1 KGHSH and CDR2 LQKENI. The CDR3 loop spans 16 amino acids. The V gene end was trimmed by 0 bases and the J gene end by 5 bases; junction bases not matched to a gene: 5. The CDR3 is CASSPPLGQGKDTQYF. The CDR3 DNA reads as TGTGCCAGCTCACCACCCCTGGGACAGGGGAAAGATACGCAGTATTTT.

This rearrangement joins TRBV13 to TRBJ1-2; TRBD1 matches 9 bases. V lost 0 bases to trimming and J lost 5 bases; unmatched junction nucleotides: 7. The CDR3 spans 16 residues. Germline CDR1 is PRHDT and CDR2 is FYEKMQ (reference sequence). The DNA for the CDR3 is TGTGCCAGCAGCTTAGGGGGACAGGGTGAAGGGTATGGCTACACCTTC. Its protein is CASSLGGQGEGYGYTF.

The V and J genes are TRBV5-6 and TRBJ2-4; the D is unclear. Per germline, CDR1 SGHDT and CDR2 YYEEEE. The CDR3 length is 17 residues. V lost 0 bases, J lost 3 bases, and 16 bases lay in between. The CDR3 loop is CASSLEKQQLGKNIQYF. CDR3 DNA: TGTGCCAGCAGCTTGGAAAAACAGCAGTTAGGCAAAAACATTCAGTACTTC. Looking up the rest from reference TRBV5-6 and TRBJ2-4 gives the full variable domain: DAGVTQSPTHLIKTRGQQVTLRCSPKSGHDTVSWYQQALGQGPQFIFQYYEEEERQRGNFPDRFSGHQFPNYSSELNVNALLLGDSALYLCASSLEKQQLGKNIQYFGAGTRLSVL.

This rearrangement joins TRBV7-9 to TRBJ1-1, with a tentative D call TRBD1 (5 bases). CDR3 length: 16 amino acids. The germline V gene has CDR1 SEHNR and CDR2 FQNEAQ (reference sequence). V lost 2 bases and J 1 base, leaving 14 bases between the germline ends. CDR3 DNA: TGTGCCAGCAGCTTACAGGACATTCGACAGAACACTGAAGCTTTCTTT. This sequence encodes CASSLQDIRQNTEAFF.

The rearrangement links TRBV5-1 to TRBJ1-2, with D possibly matching TRBD1 (6 bases). V was cut by 0 bases and J by 2 bases, with 11 bases left in between. Germline V gives CDR1 SGHRS, CDR2 YFSETQ. The CDR3 runs to 15 residues. The CDR3 nucleotides read TGCGCCAGCAGCTTGGGCCAAGGGGGGAACTATGGCTACACCTTC. It codes for CASSLGQGGNYGYTF.

The rearrangement uses TRBV7-3 and TRBJ1-1; tentatively, D is TRBD1 (6 bases). CDR3 size: 14 residues. Trimming removed 5 bases at V and 0 bases at J, with 10 bases between. In germline, CDR1 is SGHTA, CDR2 FQGTGA. Written as DNA, the CDR3 is TGTGCCAGCAGCCTTACAGGGATGAACACTGAAGCTTTCTTT. Residues: CASSLTGMNTEAFF.

V and J are TRBV5-1 and TRBJ2-3, with 10 bases fitting TRBD2. V trimming: 1 base; J trimming: 7 bases; junction bases outside the gene matches: 12. The CDR3 loop spans 17 amino acids. CDR1 is SGHRS and CDR2 is YFSETQ in the germline V gene. Here the CDR3 DNA reads TGCGCCAGCAGCTTGAGTAGCGGGGGGATCGGCGGTCATACGCAGTATTTT. Protein: CASSLSSGGIGGHTQYF.

The chain couples TRBV13 to TRBJ2-5, with TRBD1 matching over 9 bases. This CDR3 is built from 15 residues. V lost 5 bases and J lost 2; bases outside the gene matches: 6. CDR1 and CDR2 (germline): PRHDT, FYEKMQ (reference sequence). CDR3 region: CASSPGQGRQETQYF. In nucleotides, the CDR3 is TGTGCCAGCAGCCCCGGACAGGGGAGGCAAGAGACCCAGTACTTC.

The gene calls are TRBV5-5 and TRBJ1-4, with D uncertain. The CDR3 sequence is 13 residues long. Germline assignment: CDR1 SGHKS and CDR2 YYEKEE (reference sequence). The V end was cut by 4 bases, the J end by 3 bases, with 7 bases between. Here the CDR3 reads CASSPVANEKLFF. CDR3 DNA: TGTGCCAGCAGCCCCGTAGCTAATGAAAAACTGTTTTTT.